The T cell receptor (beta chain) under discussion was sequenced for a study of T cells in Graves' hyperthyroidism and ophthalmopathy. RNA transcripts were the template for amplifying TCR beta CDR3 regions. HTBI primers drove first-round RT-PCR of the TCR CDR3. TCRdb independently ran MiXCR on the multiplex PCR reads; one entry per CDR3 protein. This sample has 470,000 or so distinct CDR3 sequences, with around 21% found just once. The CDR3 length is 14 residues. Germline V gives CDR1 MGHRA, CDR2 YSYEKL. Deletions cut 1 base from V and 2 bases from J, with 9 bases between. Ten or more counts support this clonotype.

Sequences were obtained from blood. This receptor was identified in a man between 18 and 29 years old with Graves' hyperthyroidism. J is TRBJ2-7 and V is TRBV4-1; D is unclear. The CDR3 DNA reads TGCGCCAGCAGCCAAGTGGTCGGAGCCTACGAGCAGTACTTC. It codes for CASSQVVGAYEQYF.